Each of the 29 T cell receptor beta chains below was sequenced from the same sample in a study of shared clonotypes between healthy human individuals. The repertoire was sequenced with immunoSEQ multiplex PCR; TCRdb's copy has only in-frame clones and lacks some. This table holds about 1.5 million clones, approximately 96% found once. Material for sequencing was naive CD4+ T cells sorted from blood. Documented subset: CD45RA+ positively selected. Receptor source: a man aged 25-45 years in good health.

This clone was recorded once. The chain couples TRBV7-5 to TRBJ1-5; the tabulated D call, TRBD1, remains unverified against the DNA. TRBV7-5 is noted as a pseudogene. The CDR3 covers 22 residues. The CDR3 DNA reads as TGTGTCAGTGGGGTTGGGAGAGGGGGCGCTTTTTTTCTAACAACCTACAATCAGCCCCAGCATTTT. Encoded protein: CVSGVGRGGAFFLTTYNQPQHF.

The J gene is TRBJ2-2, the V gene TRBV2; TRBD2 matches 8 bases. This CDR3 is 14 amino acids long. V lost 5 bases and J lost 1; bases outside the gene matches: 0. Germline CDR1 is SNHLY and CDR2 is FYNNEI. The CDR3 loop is CASSLAGNTGELFF. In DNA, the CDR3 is TGTGCCAGCAGTCTAGCGGGGAACACCGGGGAGCTGTTTTTT. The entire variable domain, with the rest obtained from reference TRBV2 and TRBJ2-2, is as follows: EPEVTQTPSHQVTQMGQEVILRCVPISNHLYFYWYRQILGQKVEFLVSFYNNEISEKSEIFDDQFSVERPDGSNFTLKIRSTKLEDSAMYFCASSLAGNTGELFFGEGSRLTVL.

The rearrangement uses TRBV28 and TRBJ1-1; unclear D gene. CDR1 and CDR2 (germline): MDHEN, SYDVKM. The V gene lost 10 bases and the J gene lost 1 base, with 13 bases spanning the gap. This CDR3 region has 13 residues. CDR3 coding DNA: TGTGCCATAACTGGAGAGTCGAACACTGAAGCTTTCTTT. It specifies CAITGESNTEAFF.

The CDR3 sequence is CASSLGENTEAFF. The CDR3 region has the DNA TGTGCCAGCAGCTTAGGTGAGAACACTGAAGCTTTCTTT. The chain recombines TRBV7-9 with TRBJ1-1; D is undetermined. The V gene lost 1 base and the J gene lost 1 base, with 4 bases spanning the gap. Germline V gene lookup returns CDR1 SEHNR and CDR2 FQNEAQ (reference sequence). The CDR3 sequence is 13 residues long.

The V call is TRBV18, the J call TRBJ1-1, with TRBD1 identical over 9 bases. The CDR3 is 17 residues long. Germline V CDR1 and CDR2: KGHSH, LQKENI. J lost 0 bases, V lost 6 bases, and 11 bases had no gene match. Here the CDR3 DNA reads TGTGCCAGCTCGCAATTACCGGGACAGGGATTGAACACTGAAGCTTTCTTT. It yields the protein CASSQLPGQGLNTEAFF.

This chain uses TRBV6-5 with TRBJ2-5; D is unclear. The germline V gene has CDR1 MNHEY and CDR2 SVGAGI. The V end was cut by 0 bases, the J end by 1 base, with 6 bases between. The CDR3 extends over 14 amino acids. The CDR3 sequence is CASSYSPVQETQYF. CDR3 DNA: TGTGCCAGCAGTTACTCTCCCGTCCAAGAGACCCAGTACTTC.

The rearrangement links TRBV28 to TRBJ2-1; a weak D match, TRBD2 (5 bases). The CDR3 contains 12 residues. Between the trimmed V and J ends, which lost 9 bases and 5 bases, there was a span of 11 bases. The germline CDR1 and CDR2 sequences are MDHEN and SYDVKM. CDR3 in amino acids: CASRTGDNEQFF. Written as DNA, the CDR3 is TGTGCCAGTCGGACTGGGGACAATGAGCAGTTCTTC.

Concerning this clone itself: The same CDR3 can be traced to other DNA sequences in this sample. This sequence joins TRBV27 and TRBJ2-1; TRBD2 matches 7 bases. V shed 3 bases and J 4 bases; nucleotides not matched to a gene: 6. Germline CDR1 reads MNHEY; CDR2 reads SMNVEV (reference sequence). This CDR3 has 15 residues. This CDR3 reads CASSFRLAVYNEQFF. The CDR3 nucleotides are TGTGCCAGCAGTTTCCGTCTAGCGGTATACAATGAGCAGTTCTTC.

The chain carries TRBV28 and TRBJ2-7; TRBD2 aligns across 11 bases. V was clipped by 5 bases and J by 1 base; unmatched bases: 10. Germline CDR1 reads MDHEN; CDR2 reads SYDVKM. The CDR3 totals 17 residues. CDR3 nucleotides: TGTGCCAGCAGTCCTACCCCACTAGCGGGAGAGTCCTACGAGCAGTACTTC. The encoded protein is CASSPTPLAGESYEQYF.

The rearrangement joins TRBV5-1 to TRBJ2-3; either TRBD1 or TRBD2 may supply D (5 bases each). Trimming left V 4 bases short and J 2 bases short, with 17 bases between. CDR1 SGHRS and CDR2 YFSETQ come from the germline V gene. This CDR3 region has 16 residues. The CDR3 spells CASSHRWDPTTDTQYF. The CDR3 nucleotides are TGCGCCAGCAGCCACCGGTGGGACCCAACCACAGATACGCAGTATTTT.

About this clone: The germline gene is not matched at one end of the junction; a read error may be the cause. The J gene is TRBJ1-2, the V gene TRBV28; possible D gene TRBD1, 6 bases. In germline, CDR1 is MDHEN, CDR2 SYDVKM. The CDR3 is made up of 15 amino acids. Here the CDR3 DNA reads TGTGCCGTAAACAGGGTTCTAGGTAGTAACAATGGCTACACCTTC. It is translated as CAVNRVLGSNNGYTF.

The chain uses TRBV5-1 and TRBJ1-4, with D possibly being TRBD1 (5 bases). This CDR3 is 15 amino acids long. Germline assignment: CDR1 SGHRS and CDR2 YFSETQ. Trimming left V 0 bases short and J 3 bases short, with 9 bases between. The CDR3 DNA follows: TGCGCCAGCAGCTTGGCCGGGGGGGCTAATGAAAAACTGTTTTTT. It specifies CASSLAGGANEKLFF.

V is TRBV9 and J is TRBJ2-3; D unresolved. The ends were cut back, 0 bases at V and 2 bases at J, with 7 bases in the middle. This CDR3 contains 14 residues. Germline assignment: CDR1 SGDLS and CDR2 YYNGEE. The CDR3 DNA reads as TGTGCCAGCAGCGTAGGCCACCTCACAGATACGCAGTATTTT. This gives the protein CASSVGHLTDTQYF.

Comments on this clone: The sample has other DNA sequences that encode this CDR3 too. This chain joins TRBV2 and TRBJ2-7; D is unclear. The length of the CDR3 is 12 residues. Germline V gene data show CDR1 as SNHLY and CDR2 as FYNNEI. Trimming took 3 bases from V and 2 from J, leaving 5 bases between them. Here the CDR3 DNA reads TGTGCCAGCAGTGACTTGGCCTACGAGCAGTACTTC. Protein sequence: CASSDLAYEQYF.

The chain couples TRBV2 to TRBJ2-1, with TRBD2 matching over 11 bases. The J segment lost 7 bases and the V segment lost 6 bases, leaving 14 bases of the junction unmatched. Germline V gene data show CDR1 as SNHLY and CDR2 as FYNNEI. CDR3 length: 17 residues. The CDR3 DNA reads TGTGCCAGCAGAGACCGCACTAGCGGGAGAGGGGTTAATGAGCAGTTCTTC. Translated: CASRDRTSGRGVNEQFF.

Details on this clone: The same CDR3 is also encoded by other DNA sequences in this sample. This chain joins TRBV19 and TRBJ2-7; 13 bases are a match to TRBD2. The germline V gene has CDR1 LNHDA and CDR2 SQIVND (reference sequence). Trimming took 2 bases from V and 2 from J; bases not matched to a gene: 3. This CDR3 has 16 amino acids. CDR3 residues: CASSIPGTSGTYEQYF. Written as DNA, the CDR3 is TGTGCCAGTAGTATACCCGGGACTAGCGGGACCTACGAGCAGTACTTC.

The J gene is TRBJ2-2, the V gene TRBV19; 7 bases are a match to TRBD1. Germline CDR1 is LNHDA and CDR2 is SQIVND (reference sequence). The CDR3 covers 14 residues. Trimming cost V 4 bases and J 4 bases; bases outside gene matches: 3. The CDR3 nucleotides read TGTGCCAGTAGTACTGGGGACAGCACCGGGGAGCTGTTTTTT. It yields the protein CASSTGDSTGELFF.

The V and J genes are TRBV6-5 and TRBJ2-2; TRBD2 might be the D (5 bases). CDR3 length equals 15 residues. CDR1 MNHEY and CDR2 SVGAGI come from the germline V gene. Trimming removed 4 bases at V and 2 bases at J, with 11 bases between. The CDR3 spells CASSSLAGNTGELFF. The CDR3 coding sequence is TGTGCCAGCAGTTCCCTAGCAGGAAACACCGGGGAGCTGTTTTTT.

CDR3 loop: CASQRVGYEQYF. In nucleotides, the CDR3 is TGTGCCAGCCAGCGTGTGGGTTACGAGCAGTACTTC. The V call is TRBV6-6, the J call TRBJ2-7; D remains unclear. V dropped 8 bases and J dropped 4 bases, with 12 bases sitting between them. Germline lookup yields CDR1 MNHNY and CDR2 SVGAGI (reference sequence). The CDR3 sequence is 12 residues long.

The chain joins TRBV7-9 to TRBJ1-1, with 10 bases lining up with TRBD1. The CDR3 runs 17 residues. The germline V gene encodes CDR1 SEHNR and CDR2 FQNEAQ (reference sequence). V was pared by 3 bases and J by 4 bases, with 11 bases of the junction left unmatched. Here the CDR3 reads CASSFTRRDRGSTEAFF. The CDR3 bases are TGTGCCAGCAGCTTCACACGCCGGGACAGGGGTAGCACTGAAGCTTTCTTT.

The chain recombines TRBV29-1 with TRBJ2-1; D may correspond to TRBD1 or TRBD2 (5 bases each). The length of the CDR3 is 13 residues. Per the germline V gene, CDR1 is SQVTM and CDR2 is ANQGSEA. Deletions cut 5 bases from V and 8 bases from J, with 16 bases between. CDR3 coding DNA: TGCAGCGTTCTCAGGGAGCCGGTCTATGAGCAGTTCTTC. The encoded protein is CSVLREPVYEQFF.

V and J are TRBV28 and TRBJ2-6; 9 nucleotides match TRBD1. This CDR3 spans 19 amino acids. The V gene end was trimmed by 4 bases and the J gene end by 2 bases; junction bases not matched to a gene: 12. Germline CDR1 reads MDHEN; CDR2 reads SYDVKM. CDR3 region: CASSSFTGTGPAGANVLTF. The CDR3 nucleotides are TGTGCCAGCAGTTCGTTCACGGGGACAGGGCCCGCTGGGGCCAACGTCCTGACTTTC.

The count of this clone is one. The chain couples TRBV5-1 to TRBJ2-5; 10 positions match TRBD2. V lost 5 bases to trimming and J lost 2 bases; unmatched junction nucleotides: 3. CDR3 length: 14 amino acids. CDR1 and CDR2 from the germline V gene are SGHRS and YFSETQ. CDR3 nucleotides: TGCGCCAGCAGACGGACTAGCGGACAAGAGACCCAGTACTTC. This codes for CASRRTSGQETQYF.

DNA of the CDR3: TGTGCCAGCAGCTTAGGGCTCCGACAGTCCCAAGAGACCCAGTACTTC. This gives the protein CASSLGLRQSQETQYF. This chain uses TRBV11-2 with TRBJ2-5, with a tentative D call TRBD1 (5 bases). V shed 1 base and J shed 1 base, with 13 bases lying between them. Germline CDR1 SGHAT, CDR2 FQNNGV. The CDR3 covers 16 residues.

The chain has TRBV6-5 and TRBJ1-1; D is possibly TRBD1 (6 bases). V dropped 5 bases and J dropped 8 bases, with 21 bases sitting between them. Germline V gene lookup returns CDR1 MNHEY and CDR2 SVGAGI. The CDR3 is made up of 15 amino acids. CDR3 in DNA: TGTGCCAGCAGTCCAGCAACTATCTCCGGGACAGAAGCTTTCTTT. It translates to CASSPATISGTEAFF.

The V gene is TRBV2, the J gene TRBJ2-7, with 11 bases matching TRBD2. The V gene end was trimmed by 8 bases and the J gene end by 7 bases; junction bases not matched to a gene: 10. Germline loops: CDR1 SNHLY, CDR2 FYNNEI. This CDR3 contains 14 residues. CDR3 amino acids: CASAQTSGSGEQYF. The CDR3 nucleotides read TGTGCCAGCGCGCAAACTAGCGGGAGCGGTGAGCAGTACTTC. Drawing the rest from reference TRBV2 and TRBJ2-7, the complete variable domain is EPEVTQTPSHQVTQMGQEVILRCVPISNHLYFYWYRQILGQKVEFLVSFYNNEISEKSEIFDDQFSVERPDGSNFTLKIRSTKLEDSAMYFCASAQTSGSGEQYFGPGTRLTVT.

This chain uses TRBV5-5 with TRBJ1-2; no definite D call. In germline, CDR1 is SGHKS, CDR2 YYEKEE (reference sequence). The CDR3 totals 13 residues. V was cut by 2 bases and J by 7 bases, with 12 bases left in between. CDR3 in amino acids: CASSLGFMGGYTF. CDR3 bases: TGTGCCAGCAGCTTAGGCTTTATGGGTGGCTACACCTTC.

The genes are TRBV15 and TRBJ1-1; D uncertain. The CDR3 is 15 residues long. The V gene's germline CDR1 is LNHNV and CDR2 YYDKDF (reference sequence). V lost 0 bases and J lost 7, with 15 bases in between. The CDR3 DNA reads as TGTGCCACCAGCAGAGATAGGAAGGGAGTGAATGAAGCTTTCTTT. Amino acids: CATSRDRKGVNEAFF.

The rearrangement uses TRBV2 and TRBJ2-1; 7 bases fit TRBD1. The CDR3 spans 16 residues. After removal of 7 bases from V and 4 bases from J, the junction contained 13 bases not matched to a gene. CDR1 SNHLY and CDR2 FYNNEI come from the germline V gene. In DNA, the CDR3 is TGTGCCAGCACCGCTATCACGACAGGGAAGTACAATGAGCAGTTCTTC. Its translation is CASTAITTGKYNEQFF.